This T cell receptor (beta chain) was recovered during a study of cytomegalovirus exposure and HLA in healthy donors. Study-wide results and caveats: A prior analysis recorded that most TCR beta V segments were productive about 87% or about 30% of the time. In a later analysis, parvovirus B19, influenza, CMV and Epstein-Barr virus appeared linked to several top co-occurrence clusters.

Germline V gene sequence: CDR1 MDHEN, CDR2 SYDVKM. The V end lost 2 bases, the J end lost 8 bases, and 12 bases lay between the germline ends. The CDR3 contains 14 residues. Healthy individuals who donated bone marrow served as the donors. PCR primers comprised 60 Vbeta and 13 Jbeta primers. Produced via immunoSEQ multiplex PCR; TCRdb's table is partial and in-frame only. Found here are approximately 160,000 clones, around 80% of them singletons; the top ten hold 6% to 7.5%. A word on this clone: No antigen is known for it.

This chain links TRBV28 with TRBJ2-2; D remains unclear. Sequencing used PBMCs. This clonotype was sampled from a young man in good health and CMV-seropositive. CDR3 residues: CASSLAVLRGELFF. CDR3 DNA sequence: TGTGCCAGCAGTTTAGCGGTCCTCCGGGGGGAGCTGTTTTTT.